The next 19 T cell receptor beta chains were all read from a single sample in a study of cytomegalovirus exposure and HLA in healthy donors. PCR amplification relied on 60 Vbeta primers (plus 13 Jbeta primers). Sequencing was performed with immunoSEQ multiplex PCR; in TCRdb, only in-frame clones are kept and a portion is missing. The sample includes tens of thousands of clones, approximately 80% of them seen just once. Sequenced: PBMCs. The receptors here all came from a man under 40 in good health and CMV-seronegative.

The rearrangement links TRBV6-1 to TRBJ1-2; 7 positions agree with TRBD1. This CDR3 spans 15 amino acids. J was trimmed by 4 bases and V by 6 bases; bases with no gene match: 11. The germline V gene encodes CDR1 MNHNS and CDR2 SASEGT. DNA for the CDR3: TGTGCCAGCAGGGGACCGGGACAGCCATTCTATGGCTACACCTTC. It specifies CASRGPGQPFYGYTF.

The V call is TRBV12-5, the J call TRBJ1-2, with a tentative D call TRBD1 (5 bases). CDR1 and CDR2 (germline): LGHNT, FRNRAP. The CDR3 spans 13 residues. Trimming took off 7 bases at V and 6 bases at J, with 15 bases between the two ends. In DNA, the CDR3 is TGTGCTAGTGAGGAGAGTGCGGGACATGGCTACACCTTC. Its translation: CASEESAGHGYTF.

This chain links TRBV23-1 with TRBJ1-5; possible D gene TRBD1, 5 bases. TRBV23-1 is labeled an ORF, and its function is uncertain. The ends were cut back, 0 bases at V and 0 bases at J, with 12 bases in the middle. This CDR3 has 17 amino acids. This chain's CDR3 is CASSQSWGRHSNQPQHF. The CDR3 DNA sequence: TGCGCCAGCAGTCAATCCTGGGGCAGACATAGCAATCAGCCCCAGCATTTT.

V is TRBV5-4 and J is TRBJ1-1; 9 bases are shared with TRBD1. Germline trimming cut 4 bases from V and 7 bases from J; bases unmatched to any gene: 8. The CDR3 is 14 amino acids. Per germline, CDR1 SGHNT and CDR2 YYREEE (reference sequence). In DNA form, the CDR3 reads TGTGCCAGCAGCCTGACAGGGGGGGTCGGTGAAGCTTTCTTT. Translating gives CASSLTGGVGEAFF.

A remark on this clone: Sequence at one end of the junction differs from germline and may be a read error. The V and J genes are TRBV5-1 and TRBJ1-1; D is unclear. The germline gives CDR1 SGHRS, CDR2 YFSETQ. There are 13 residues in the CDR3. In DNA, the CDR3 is TGCGCCAGCAGCTTGGGGGCGAACACTGAAGCTTCCTTT. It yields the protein CASSLGANTEASF.

The CDR3 is CASSLRGSEAFF. The CDR3, as DNA: TGTGCCAGCAGTTTAAGAGGGTCTGAAGCTTTCTTT. The chain recombines TRBV28 with TRBJ1-1; no definite D call. CDR1 is MDHEN, CDR2 SYDVKM, per germline. The CDR3 extends over 12 amino acids. The ends were cut back, 2 bases at V and 6 bases at J, with 7 bases in the middle. Complete variable domain (other parts from reference TRBV28 and TRBJ1-1): DVKVTQSSRYLVKRTGEKVFLECVQDMDHENMFWYRQDPGLGLRLIYFSYDVKMKEKGDIPEGYSVSREKKERFSLILESASTNQTSMYLCASSLRGSEAFFGQGTRLTVV.

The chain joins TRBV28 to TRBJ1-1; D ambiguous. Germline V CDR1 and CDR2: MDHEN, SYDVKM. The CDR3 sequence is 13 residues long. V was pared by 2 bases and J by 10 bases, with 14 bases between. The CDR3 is CASSLQRELVAFF. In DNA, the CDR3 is TGTGCCAGCAGTTTACAACGGGAGTTGGTAGCTTTCTTT.

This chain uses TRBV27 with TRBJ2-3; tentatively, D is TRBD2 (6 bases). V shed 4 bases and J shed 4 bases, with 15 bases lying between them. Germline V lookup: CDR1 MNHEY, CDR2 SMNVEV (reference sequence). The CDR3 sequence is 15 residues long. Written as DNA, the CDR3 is TGTGCCAGCAGTTCAGCGGAGGGCTGGGCAGATACGCAGTATTTT. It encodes CASSSAEGWADTQYF.

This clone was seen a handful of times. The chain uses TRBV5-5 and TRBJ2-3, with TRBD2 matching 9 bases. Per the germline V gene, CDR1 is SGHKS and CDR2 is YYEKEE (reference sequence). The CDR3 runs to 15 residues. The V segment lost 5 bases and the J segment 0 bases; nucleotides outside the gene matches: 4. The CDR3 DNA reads TGTGCCAGCAGATTAGCGGGGGCCAGCACAGATACGCAGTATTTT. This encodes CASRLAGASTDTQYF.

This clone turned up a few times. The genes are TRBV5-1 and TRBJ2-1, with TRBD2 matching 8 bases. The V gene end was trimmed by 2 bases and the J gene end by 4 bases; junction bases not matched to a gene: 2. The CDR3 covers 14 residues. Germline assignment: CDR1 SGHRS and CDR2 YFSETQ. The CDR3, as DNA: TGCGCCAGCAGCTTTAGCGGGGCATACAATGAGCAGTTCTTC. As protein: CASSFSGAYNEQFF. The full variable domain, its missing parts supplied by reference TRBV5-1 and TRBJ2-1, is KAGVTQTPRYLIKTRGQQVTLSCSPISGHRSVSWYQQTPGQGLQFLFEYFSETQRNKGNFPGRFSGRQFSNSRSEMNVSTLELGDSALYLCASSFSGAYNEQFFGPGTRLTVL.

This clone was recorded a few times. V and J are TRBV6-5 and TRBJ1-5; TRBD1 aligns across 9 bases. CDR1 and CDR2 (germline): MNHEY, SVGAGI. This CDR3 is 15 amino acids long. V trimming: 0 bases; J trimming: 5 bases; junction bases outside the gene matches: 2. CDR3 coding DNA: TGTGCCAGCAGTTACTCAAGGACAGGGGATCAGCCCCAGCATTTT. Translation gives CASSYSRTGDQPQHF.

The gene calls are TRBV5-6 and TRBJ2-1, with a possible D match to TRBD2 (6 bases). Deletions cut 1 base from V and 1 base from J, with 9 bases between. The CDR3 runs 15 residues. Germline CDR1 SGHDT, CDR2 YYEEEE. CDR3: CASSLNLASYNEQFF. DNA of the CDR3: TGTGCCAGCAGCTTGAATCTAGCGTCCTACAATGAGCAGTTCTTC.

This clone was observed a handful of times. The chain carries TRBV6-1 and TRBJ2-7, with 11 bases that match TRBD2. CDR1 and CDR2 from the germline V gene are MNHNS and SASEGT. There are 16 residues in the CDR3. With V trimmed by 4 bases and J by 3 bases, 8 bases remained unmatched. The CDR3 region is CASSALAGENRYEQYF. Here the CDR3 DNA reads TGTGCCAGCAGTGCACTAGCGGGGGAAAACCGCTACGAGCAGTACTTC.

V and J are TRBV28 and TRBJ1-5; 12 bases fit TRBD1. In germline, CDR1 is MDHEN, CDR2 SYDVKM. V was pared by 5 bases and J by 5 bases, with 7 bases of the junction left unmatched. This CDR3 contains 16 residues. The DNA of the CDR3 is TGTGCCAGCAGTGCACCGGGACAGGGGGCCCATCAGCCCCAGCATTTT. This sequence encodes CASSAPGQGAHQPQHF. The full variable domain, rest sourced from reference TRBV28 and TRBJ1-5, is DVKVTQSSRYLVKRTGEKVFLECVQDMDHENMFWYRQDPGLGLRLIYFSYDVKMKEKGDIPEGYSVSREKKERFSLILESASTNQTSMYLCASSAPGQGAHQPQHFGDGTRLSIL.

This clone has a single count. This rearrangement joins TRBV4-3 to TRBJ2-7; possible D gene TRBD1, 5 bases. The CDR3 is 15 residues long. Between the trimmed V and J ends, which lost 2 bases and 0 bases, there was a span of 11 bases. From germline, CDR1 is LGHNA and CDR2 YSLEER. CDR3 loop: CASSQTRVSSYEQYF. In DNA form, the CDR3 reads TGCGCCAGCAGCCAAACCAGGGTTTCCTCCTACGAGCAGTACTTC.

CDR3 in amino acids: CASSNRREVNTEAFF. The CDR3 bases are TGTGCCAGCAGTAACCGTCGTGAGGTTAACACTGAAGCTTTCTTT. V and J are TRBV6-6 and TRBJ1-1; D call uncertain. V lost 5 bases to trimming and J lost 2 bases, with 15 bases between them. This CDR3 contains 15 residues. Germline loops: CDR1 MNHNY, CDR2 SVGAGI (reference sequence).

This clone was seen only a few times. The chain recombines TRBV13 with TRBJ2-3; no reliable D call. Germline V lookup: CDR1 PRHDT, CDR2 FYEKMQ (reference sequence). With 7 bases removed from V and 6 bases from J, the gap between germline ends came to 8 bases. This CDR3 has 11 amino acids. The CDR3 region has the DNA TGTGCCAGCACCGTGGCCGATACGCAGTATTTT. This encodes CASTVADTQYF. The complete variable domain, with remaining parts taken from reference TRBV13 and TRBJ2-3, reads AAGVIQSPRHLIKEKRETATLKCYPIPRHDTVYWYQQGPGQDPQFLISFYEKMQSDKGSIPDRFSAQQFSDYHSELNMSSLELGDSALYFCASTVADTQYFGPGTRLTVL.

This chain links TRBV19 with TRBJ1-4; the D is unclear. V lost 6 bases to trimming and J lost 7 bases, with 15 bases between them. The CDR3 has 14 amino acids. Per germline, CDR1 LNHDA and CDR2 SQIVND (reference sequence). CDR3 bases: TGTGCCAGTAGCACTAGACCTTCAGGTGAAAAACTGTTTTTT. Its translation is CASSTRPSGEKLFF.

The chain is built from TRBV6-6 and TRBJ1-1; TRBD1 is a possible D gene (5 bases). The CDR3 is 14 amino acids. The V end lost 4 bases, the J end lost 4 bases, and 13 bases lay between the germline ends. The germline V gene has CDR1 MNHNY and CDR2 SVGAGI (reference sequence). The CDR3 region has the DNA TGTGCCAGCAGTTCGGGGGTTCGCGGCACTGAAGCTTTCTTT. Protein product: CASSSGVRGTEAFF.